Presented here are 17 T cell receptor beta chains from one specimen sequenced in a study of T cell responses to AZD1222 COVID-19 vaccine. Clones were read by immunoSEQ multiplex PCR, and TCRdb kept only the in-frame ones, dropping some. The sample holds approximately 110,000 clones; around 94% are singletons and the top ten take under 2.5%. This sample comprised peripheral blood, obtained on day 0 of AZD1222 vaccination. These receptors originate from an adult in good health.

V usage is TRBV2 and J usage is TRBJ1-5; tentative D call: TRBD1 (6 bases). CDR1 and CDR2 (germline): SNHLY, FYNNEI. The length of the CDR3 is 16 residues. V was cut by 5 bases and J by 1 base, with 15 bases left in between. The CDR3, as DNA: TGTGCCAGCAGTCCCCCAGGGGCTGGGAGCAATCAGCCCCAGCATTTT. Translating it yields CASSPPGAGSNQPQHF.

V usage is TRBV28 and J usage is TRBJ1-5, with 7 positions matching TRBD1. V shed 6 bases, J shed 2 bases, and the junction held 4 bases outside the gene matches. This CDR3 region has 14 residues. Germline V gives CDR1 MDHEN, CDR2 SYDVKM. This CDR3 reads CASSYGQGNQPQHF. The CDR3 DNA is TGTGCCAGCAGCTACGGACAGGGCAATCAGCCCCAGCATTTT.

The V gene is TRBV28, the J gene TRBJ1-3; the D gene is possibly TRBD1 (6 bases). The V gene's germline CDR1 is MDHEN and CDR2 SYDVKM. The CDR3 has 14 residues. Trimming stripped 3 bases from V and 9 bases from J, with 15 bases between. CDR3 region: CASSFKAQGGTIYF. CDR3 DNA sequence: TGTGCCAGCAGTTTTAAGGCACAGGGCGGCACCATATATTTT.

This chain connects TRBV6-5 to TRBJ2-3; D ambiguous. The CDR3 contains 15 residues. Trimming left V 4 bases short and J 2 bases short, with 13 bases between. Germline V gene data show CDR1 as MNHEY and CDR2 as SVGAGI. The chain's CDR3 is CASSSDPIVTDTQYF. Written as DNA, the CDR3 is TGTGCCAGCAGTTCTGACCCGATCGTCACAGATACGCAGTATTTT.

The CDR3 here is CASSPEQGFAAGELFF. The CDR3 DNA reads TGCGCCAGCAGCCCAGAGCAGGGATTCGCCGCCGGGGAGCTGTTTTTT. The chain uses TRBV4-1 and TRBJ2-2, with a tentative D call TRBD1 (5 bases). The CDR3 is made up of 16 amino acids. Trimming took off 4 bases at V and 6 bases at J, with 18 bases between the two ends. Germline lookup yields CDR1 MGHRA and CDR2 YSYEKL.

The chain uses TRBV13 and TRBJ1-5, with D unresolved. Germline V lookup: CDR1 PRHDT, CDR2 FYEKMQ (reference sequence). The CDR3 sequence is 13 residues long. Trimming shortened V by 1 base and J by 5 bases, and 6 bases separated the two germline ends. The CDR3 protein is CASSLDRYQPQHF. The CDR3 region has the DNA TGTGCCAGCAGCTTAGACAGATATCAGCCCCAGCATTTT.

This chain connects TRBV6-5 to TRBJ1-1, with TRBD1 matching 9 bases. This CDR3 has 15 amino acids. CDR1 and CDR2 (germline): MNHEY, SVGAGI. Trimming removed 2 bases from V and 4 bases from J; junction bases left unmatched: 5. CDR3 coding DNA: TGTGCCAGCAGTTACCTACAGGGGGCGATCACTGAAGCTTTCTTT. Amino acids: CASSYLQGAITEAFF.

The chain carries TRBV5-1 and TRBJ2-2; maybe TRBD1 (5 bases). The ends were cut back, 4 bases at V and 3 bases at J, with 13 bases in the middle. The CDR3 is 15 amino acids. Germline-derived CDR1 and CDR2 are SGHRS and YFSETQ. This CDR3 is CASSTRLGHTGELFF. DNA for the CDR3: TGCGCCAGCAGCACCAGGTTGGGGCACACCGGGGAGCTGTTTTTT. Looking up the rest from reference TRBV5-1 and TRBJ2-2 gives the full variable domain: KAGVTQTPRYLIKTRGQQVTLSCSPISGHRSVSWYQQTPGQGLQFLFEYFSETQRNKGNFPGRFSGRQFSNSRSEMNVSTLELGDSALYLCASSTRLGHTGELFFGEGSRLTVL.

The rearrangement joins TRBV28 to TRBJ1-4; no clear D. The CDR3 runs 12 residues. Germline V gene sequence: CDR1 MDHEN, CDR2 SYDVKM. V was shortened by 6 bases and J by 7 bases, with 9 bases between the two germline ends. In nucleotides, the CDR3 is TGTGCCAGCAGCCGCCTCCGTGAAAAACTGTTTTTT. Its translation: CASSRLREKLFF. The whole variable domain, remainder taken from reference TRBV28 and TRBJ1-4, is DVKVTQSSRYLVKRTGEKVFLECVQDMDHENMFWYRQDPGLGLRLIYFSYDVKMKEKGDIPEGYSVSREKKERFSLILESASTNQTSMYLCASSRLREKLFFGSGTQLSVL.

The chain joins TRBV4-1 to TRBJ2-7, with D possibly TRBD1 on 5 matching bases. The germline V gene has CDR1 MGHRA and CDR2 YSYEKL. The V gene lost 4 bases and the J gene lost 3 bases, with 10 bases spanning the gap. The CDR3 runs to 13 residues. The CDR3 reads CASSPPQGYEQYF. CDR3 DNA: TGCGCCAGCAGCCCCCCGCAGGGCTACGAGCAGTACTTC.

V usage is TRBV19 and J usage is TRBJ1-1, with 9 bases aligning to TRBD1. This CDR3 has 15 amino acids. V gave up 6 bases and J gave up 2 bases; unmatched junction bases: 7. CDR1 and CDR2 from the germline V gene are LNHDA and SQIVND (reference sequence). As DNA, the CDR3 is TGTGCCAGTAGGAGGGACAGGGTAGAAAACACTGAAGCTTTCTTT. Amino acids: CASRRDRVENTEAFF.

The rearrangement uses TRBV6-6 and TRBJ2-3, with D possibly TRBD2 on 5 matching bases. CDR3 length: 12 residues. The germline gives CDR1 MNHNY, CDR2 SVGAGI (reference sequence). Between the trimmed V and J ends, which lost 4 bases and 15 bases, there was a span of 17 bases. The CDR3 sequence is CASSLRAGDAYF. The CDR3 region has the DNA TGTGCCAGCAGTTTGCGGGCAGGCGACGCTTATTTT.

This chain joins TRBV18 and TRBJ2-1; 11 bases are shared with TRBD1. Germline CDR1 is KGHSH and CDR2 is LQKENI. CDR3 length equals 13 residues. Trimming at V came to 8 bases and at J to 8 bases, leaving 5 bases not matched to a gene. For the CDR3, the DNA is TGTGCCAGCCGAGGACAGGGGGCCGATGAGCAGTTCTTC. It specifies CASRGQGADEQFF.

CDR3 amino acids: CASSLSTGQPQHF. The CDR3 DNA is TGTGCCAGCAGTTTATCGACAGGACAGCCCCAGCATTTT. This sequence joins TRBV27 and TRBJ1-5; D may be TRBD1 (6 bases). CDR3 length: 13 residues. CDR1 is MNHEY and CDR2 is SMNVEV in the germline V gene (reference sequence). Trimming cost V 0 bases and J 7 bases, with 7 bases left between them.

The chain couples TRBV9 to TRBJ1-2, with D uncertain. CDR1 is SGDLS and CDR2 is YYNGEE in the germline V gene. The CDR3 extends over 13 amino acids. V was pared by 3 bases and J by 6 bases, with 12 bases between. The CDR3 DNA is TGTGCCAGCAGCGCCCGCGGACGGGATGGCTACACCTTC. Its translation: CASSARGRDGYTF.

The rearrangement joins TRBV6-5 to TRBJ1-1; TRBD1 matches 8 bases. Germline CDR1 reads MNHEY; CDR2 reads SVGAGI. CDR3 length equals 15 residues. V lost 5 bases, J lost 5 bases, and 10 bases stayed unmatched. For the CDR3, the DNA is TGTGCCAGCAGTCCCTGGACAGGGACGAAAACTGAAGCTTTCTTT. Its translation is CASSPWTGTKTEAFF.

The chain has TRBV19 and TRBJ1-2; TRBD1 aligns across 10 bases. V shed 6 bases, J shed 6 bases, and the junction held 4 bases outside the gene matches. Germline assignment: CDR1 LNHDA and CDR2 SQIVND (reference sequence). CDR3 length equals 13 residues. CDR3 amino acids: CASSNGQGDGYTF. In nucleotides, the CDR3 is TGTGCCAGTAGCAACGGACAGGGGGATGGCTACACCTTC.